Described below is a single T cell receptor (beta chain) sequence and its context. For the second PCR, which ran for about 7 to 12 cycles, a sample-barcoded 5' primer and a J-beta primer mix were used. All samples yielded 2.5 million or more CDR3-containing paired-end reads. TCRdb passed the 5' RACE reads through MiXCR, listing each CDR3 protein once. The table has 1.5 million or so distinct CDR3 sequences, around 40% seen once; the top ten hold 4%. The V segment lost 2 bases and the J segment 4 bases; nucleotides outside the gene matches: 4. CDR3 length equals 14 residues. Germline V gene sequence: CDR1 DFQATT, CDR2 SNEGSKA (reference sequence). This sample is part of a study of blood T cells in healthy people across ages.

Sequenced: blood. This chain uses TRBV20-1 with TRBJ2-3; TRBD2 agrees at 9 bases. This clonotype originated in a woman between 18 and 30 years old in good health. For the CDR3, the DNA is TGCAGTGCTAGACTAGCGGGGACCGCAGATACGCAGTATTTT. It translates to CSARLAGTADTQYF.